Listed here are 18 T cell receptor beta chains from one sample, sequenced in a study of cytomegalovirus exposure and HLA in healthy donors. The study ran its PCR with 60 Vbeta and 13 Jbeta primers. The protocol was immunoSEQ multiplex PCR, while the TCRdb copy is restricted to in-frame clones and leaves out a portion. The data contain 55,000 to 85,000 clones, roughly 70% of them singletons. Sequenced input: PBMCs. The receptors derive from a woman in her thirties or forties in good health and CMV-seropositive.

The J gene is TRBJ2-7, the V gene TRBV11-2, with D unclear. CDR3 size: 12 residues. The V end was cut by 5 bases, the J end by 3 bases, with 8 bases between. Looked up from germline, CDR1 is SGHAT and CDR2 is FQNNGV. The CDR3 is CASSPSFYEQYF. The CDR3 DNA sequence: TGTGCCAGCAGCCCTAGTTTCTACGAGCAGTACTTC.

J is TRBJ1-4 and V is TRBV5-1, with D hard to call. Germline CDR1 reads SGHRS; CDR2 reads YFSETQ. Trimming left V 1 base short and J 8 bases short, with 15 bases between. This CDR3 comprises 15 residues. CDR3: CASSLTTSRGEKLFF. The CDR3 coding sequence is TGCGCCAGCAGCTTGACGACCTCGCGCGGGGAAAAACTGTTTTTT.

CDR3 coding DNA: TGTGCCAGCAGCTTAGGGGGGACCATTGGAAACACCATATATTTT. It codes for CASSLGGTIGNTIYF. This sequence joins TRBV7-3 and TRBJ1-3; TRBD1 is a possible D gene (5 bases). The CDR3 runs 15 residues. The germline V and J ends were trimmed by 2 bases and 3 bases, with 11 bases remaining between them. Looked up from germline, CDR1 is SGHTA and CDR2 is FQGTGA.

This chain connects TRBV7-2 to TRBJ1-2, with D unresolved. V was trimmed by 4 bases and J by 8 bases, leaving 17 bases between them. The germline gives CDR1 SGHTA, CDR2 FQGNSA. This CDR3 spans 14 amino acids. The DNA of the CDR3 is TGTGCCAGCAGCTCGGGTCCGTCCTCTTACGGCTACACCTTC. Encoded protein: CASSSGPSSYGYTF.

Only one count was recorded for this clone. CDR3 bases: TGCGCCAGCAGCTTGGCGGTAGGCAGGGATGAGCAGTTCTTC. Amino acid sequence: CASSLAVGRDEQFF. V gene TRBV5-1 combines with J gene TRBJ2-1, with D possibly being TRBD1 (5 bases). The CDR3 contains 14 residues. The germline V gene has CDR1 SGHRS and CDR2 YFSETQ. V lost 0 bases to trimming and J lost 8 bases, with 12 bases between them.

The gene calls are TRBV5-1 and TRBJ1-5; D is uncertain. Germline-derived CDR1 and CDR2 are SGHRS and YFSETQ. Trimming shortened V by 4 bases and J by 3 bases, and 11 bases separated the two germline ends. The CDR3 consists of 14 residues. CDR3 sequence: CASSPDSHNQPQHF. DNA of the CDR3: TGCGCCAGCAGCCCCGACTCCCACAATCAGCCCCAGCATTTT.

The rearrangement uses TRBV19 and TRBJ1-5; TRBD1 matches at 9 bases. Per the germline V gene, CDR1 is LNHDA and CDR2 is SQIVND (reference sequence). The CDR3 is 15 residues long. J gave up 6 bases and V 5 bases, and 8 bases lay outside the gene matches. CDR3 region: CASSGGQGNVQPQHF. DNA of the CDR3: TGTGCCAGTAGTGGAGGACAGGGGAACGTTCAGCCCCAGCATTTT.

The chain is built from TRBV11-3 and TRBJ2-3, with 9 bases aligning to TRBD2. Trimming took 2 bases from V and 1 from J; bases not matched to a gene: 4. Per the germline V gene, CDR1 is SGHNT and CDR2 is YENEEA. CDR3 length: 16 amino acids. The CDR3 DNA reads TGTGCCAGCAGCTTAAACGAGCGGGGGGGCACAGATACGCAGTATTTT. Its translation: CASSLNERGGTDTQYF.

The chain employs TRBV5-1 and TRBJ1-2; D gene unclear. Trimming took 1 base from V and 6 from J, leaving 16 bases between them. Germline V lookup: CDR1 SGHRS, CDR2 YFSETQ. The CDR3 spans 15 residues. CDR3 sequence reads: CASSLSPGGRDGYTF. In DNA form, the CDR3 reads TGCGCCAGCAGCTTGTCTCCAGGCGGGCGGGATGGCTACACCTTC.

The chain carries TRBV10-3 and TRBJ2-3, with 9 nucleotides matching TRBD2. Germline V gene data show CDR1 as ENHRY and CDR2 as SYGVKD. The CDR3 runs to 16 residues. Trimming at V came to 0 bases and at J to 4 bases, leaving 5 bases not matched to a gene. The CDR3 bases are TGTGCCATCAGTGAGTCGACTAGCGGTGAGGCAGATACGCAGTATTTT. It is translated as CAISESTSGEADTQYF.

The chain carries TRBV2 and TRBJ2-6, with a possible D match to TRBD1 (6 bases). Trimming took off 2 bases at V and 4 bases at J, with 18 bases between the two ends. The germline V gene has CDR1 SNHLY and CDR2 FYNNEI. This CDR3 contains 18 residues. CDR3 in amino acids: CASSEFGFVGAGANVLTF. CDR3 in DNA: TGTGCCAGCAGTGAATTCGGTTTCGTGGGGGCCGGGGCCAACGTCCTGACTTTC.

This clone showed up just a few times. The genes are TRBV28 and TRBJ1-5; 7 nucleotides line up with TRBD1. The CDR3 has 15 residues. Germline CDR1 reads MDHEN; CDR2 reads SYDVKM. After removal of 6 bases from V and 1 base from J, the junction contained 6 bases not matched to a gene. The CDR3 loop is CASSQGGRSNQPQHF. The CDR3, as DNA: TGTGCCAGCAGCCAGGGGGGCCGGAGCAATCAGCCCCAGCATTTT.

This chain connects TRBV7-9 to TRBJ1-4, with 7 bases matching TRBD1. The CDR3 spans 14 residues. Germline V gene lookup returns CDR1 SEHNR and CDR2 FQNEAQ (reference sequence). V lost 3 bases and J lost 6; bases outside the gene matches: 4. Here the CDR3 reads CASSFTGVDEKLFF. The CDR3 DNA follows: TGTGCCAGCAGCTTCACAGGGGTTGATGAAAAACTGTTTTTT.

This clone occurred a few times. Here the CDR3 reads CASRWSHTGELFF. CDR3 bases: TGTGCCAGCAGATGGAGTCATACCGGGGAGCTGTTTTTT. The rearrangement joins TRBV6-5 to TRBJ2-2; no firm D call. CDR1 and CDR2 from the germline V gene are MNHEY and SVGAGI. V lost 6 bases to trimming and J lost 5 bases, with 10 bases between them. There are 13 residues in the CDR3.

The chain employs TRBV5-1 and TRBJ2-7; 7 nucleotides align to TRBD1. The germline CDR1 and CDR2 sequences are SGHRS and YFSETQ. Trimming removed 4 bases from V and 4 bases from J; junction bases left unmatched: 8. This CDR3 region has 14 residues. CDR3 protein: CASSTGDRAYEQYF. Here the CDR3 DNA reads TGCGCCAGCAGCACTGGTGACAGGGCGTACGAGCAGTACTTC. The whole variable domain, filled in from reference TRBV5-1 and TRBJ2-7, reads KAGVTQTPRYLIKTRGQQVTLSCSPISGHRSVSWYQQTPGQGLQFLFEYFSETQRNKGNFPGRFSGRQFSNSRSEMNVSTLELGDSALYLCASSTGDRAYEQYFGPGTRLTVT.

V is TRBV7-8 and J is TRBJ2-3; 8 positions match TRBD1. CDR1 is SGHVS, CDR2 FQNEAQ, per germline. Trimming at V came to 4 bases and at J to 0 bases, leaving 6 bases not matched to a gene. The CDR3 length is 16 residues. The CDR3, as DNA: TGTGCCAGCAGCTCGCCGACAGGGGCTAGCACAGATACGCAGTATTTT. Translating it yields CASSSPTGASTDTQYF.

V and J are TRBV4-2 and TRBJ2-1, with a weak D call TRBD2 (6 bases). The V and J ends lost 1 base and 1 base respectively, with 11 bases between them. The CDR3 is made up of 16 amino acids. The germline CDR1 and CDR2 sequences are LGHNA and YNFKEQ. DNA of the CDR3: TGTGCCAGCAGCCAAGGCTTGGAGGGGTCCTACAATGAGCAGTTCTTC. Translating gives CASSQGLEGSYNEQFF.

The J gene is TRBJ2-5, the V gene TRBV5-6, with D maybe TRBD2 (6 bases). V lost 6 bases, J lost 5 bases, and 14 bases lay in between. This CDR3 has 13 amino acids. Per the germline V gene, CDR1 is SGHDT and CDR2 is YYEEEE. This CDR3 reads CASTRLVEETQYF. CDR3 bases: TGTGCCAGCACCCGACTAGTCGAGGAGACCCAGTACTTC.